This TCR beta chain was recovered during a study of shared clonotypes between healthy human individuals. Across the whole study: Each donor contributed plates that comprised three CD4 naive, three CD4 memory, two CD8 naive and one CD8 memory. General observations from the study: Among donors, clonotype sharing was expected to be affected by sequencing depth.

Concerning this clone itself: What it binds is unknown.

Per the authors' pipeline: Junction-only sequences without quality scores were provided by ImmunoSEQ, so filtering was different. Method: immunoSEQ multiplex PCR; TCRdb's copy keeps in-frame clones and lacks some. V, J and clone size reflect that table, while D and trimming were determined from the DNA. The repertoire consists of fewer than 1.6 million clones, with approximately 98.5% occurring once and the leading ten covering over 0.3%. Every one of the donors was a Caucasian adult that lived in Nashville, Tennessee. The germline gives CDR1 LGHNA, CDR2 YNFKEQ. This CDR3 has 12 amino acids. The ends were cut back, 4 bases at V and 4 bases at J, with 2 bases in the middle.

What was sequenced was naive CD4+ T cells sorted from blood. This sample's subset: CD45RA+ positively selected. The rearrangement uses TRBV4-2 and TRBJ2-6; D is undetermined. This sequence originates from a man younger than 40 in good health. CDR3 in amino acids: CASSPGANVLTF. In nucleotides, the CDR3 is TGTGCCAGCAGCCCGGGGGCCAACGTCCTGACTTTC.